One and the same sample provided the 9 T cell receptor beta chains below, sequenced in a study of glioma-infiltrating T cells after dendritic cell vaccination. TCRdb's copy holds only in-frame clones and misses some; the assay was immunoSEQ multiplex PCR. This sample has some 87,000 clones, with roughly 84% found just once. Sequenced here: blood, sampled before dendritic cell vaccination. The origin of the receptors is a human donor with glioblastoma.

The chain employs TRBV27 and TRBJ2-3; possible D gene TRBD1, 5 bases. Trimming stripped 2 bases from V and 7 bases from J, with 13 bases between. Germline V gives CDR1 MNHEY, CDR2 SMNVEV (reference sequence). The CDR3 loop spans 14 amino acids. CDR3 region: CASSLTTAKYTQYF. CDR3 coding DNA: TGTGCCAGCAGTTTAACGACAGCGAAATATACGCAGTATTTT.

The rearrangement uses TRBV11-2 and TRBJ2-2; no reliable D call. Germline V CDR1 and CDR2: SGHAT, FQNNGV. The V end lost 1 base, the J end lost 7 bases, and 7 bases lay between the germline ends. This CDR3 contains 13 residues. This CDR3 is CASSLVIGGELFF. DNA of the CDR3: TGTGCCAGCAGCTTAGTTATCGGCGGGGAGCTGTTTTTT.

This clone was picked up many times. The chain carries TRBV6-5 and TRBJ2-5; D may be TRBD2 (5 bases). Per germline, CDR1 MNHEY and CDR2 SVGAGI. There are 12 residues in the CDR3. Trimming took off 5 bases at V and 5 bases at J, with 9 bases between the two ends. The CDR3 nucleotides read TGTGCCAGCAGTCCTAGCAGGGAGACCCAGTACTTC. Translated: CASSPSRETQYF.

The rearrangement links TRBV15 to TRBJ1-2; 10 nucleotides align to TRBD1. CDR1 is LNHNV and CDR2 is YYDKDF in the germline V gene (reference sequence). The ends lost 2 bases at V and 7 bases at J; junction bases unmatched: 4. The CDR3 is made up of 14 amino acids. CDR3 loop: CATSRRQGAGGYTF. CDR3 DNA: TGTGCCACCAGCAGAAGACAGGGGGCAGGTGGCTACACCTTC.

CDR3 protein: CASSGGYGVGGARDTQYF. CDR3 in DNA: TGTGCCAGCAGCGGAGGGTATGGAGTGGGTGGTGCGAGAGATACGCAGTATTTT. The rearrangement links TRBV9 to TRBJ2-3; perhaps TRBD2 as D (5 bases). The germline V gene has CDR1 SGDLS and CDR2 YYNGEE. V was pared by 3 bases and J by 5 bases, with 25 bases between. There are 18 residues in the CDR3.

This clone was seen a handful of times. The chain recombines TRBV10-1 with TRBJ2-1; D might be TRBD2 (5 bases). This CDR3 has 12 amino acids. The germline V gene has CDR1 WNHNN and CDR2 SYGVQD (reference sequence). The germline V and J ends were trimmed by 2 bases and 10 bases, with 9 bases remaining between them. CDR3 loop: CASSEDYREQFF. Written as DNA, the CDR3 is TGCGCCAGCAGTGAGGACTACAGAGAGCAGTTCTTC.

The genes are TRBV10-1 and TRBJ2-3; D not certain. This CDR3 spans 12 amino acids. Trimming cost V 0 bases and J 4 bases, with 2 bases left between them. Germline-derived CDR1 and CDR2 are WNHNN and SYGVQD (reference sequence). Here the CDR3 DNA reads TGCGCCAGCAGTGAGTCCGCAGATACGCAGTATTTT. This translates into CASSESADTQYF.

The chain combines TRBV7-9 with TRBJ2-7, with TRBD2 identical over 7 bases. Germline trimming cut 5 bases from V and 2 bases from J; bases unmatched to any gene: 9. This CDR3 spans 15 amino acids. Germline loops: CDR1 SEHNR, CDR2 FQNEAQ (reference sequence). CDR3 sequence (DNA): TGTGCCAGCAGCACCTTTCTAGCGGACCCCTACGAGCAGTACTTC. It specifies CASSTFLADPYEQYF.

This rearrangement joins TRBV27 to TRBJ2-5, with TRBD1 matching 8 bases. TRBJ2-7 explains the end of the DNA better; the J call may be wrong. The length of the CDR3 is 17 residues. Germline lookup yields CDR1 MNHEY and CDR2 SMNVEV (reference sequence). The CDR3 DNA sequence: TGTGCCAGCAGTTTATCAGGGGGGCGGGACAGGCCCTACGAGCAGTACTTC. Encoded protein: CASSLSGGRDRPYEQYF.